This T cell receptor (beta chain) appears in the sequencing data of a study of T cells in localized non-small cell lung cancer. Study-wide findings and caveats: Clonality of T cells reached its maximum in uninvolved adjacent lung, surpassing tumor.

Repertoires were generated with immunoSEQ multiplex PCR, while TCRdb's copy carries only in-frame clones and drops some. In the table there are about 40,000 clones, approximately 86% of which are singletons. On this clone itself: Its cognate antigen is unknown. The same CDR3 also results from other DNA sequences found in this sample.

V dropped 3 bases and J dropped 3 bases, with 8 bases sitting between them. The CDR3 is 14 residues long. The germline CDR1 and CDR2 sequences are KGHSH and LQKENI. The receptor's source is a man between 18 and 49 years old with stage I lung adenocarcinoma. The sequences come from peripheral blood, collected before any cancer treatment. The rearrangement uses TRBV18 and TRBJ2-2; D not certain. CDR3 nucleotides: TGTGCCAGCTCACCGAAGACGGACACCGGGGAGCTGTTTTTT. Its translation: CASSPKTDTGELFF.